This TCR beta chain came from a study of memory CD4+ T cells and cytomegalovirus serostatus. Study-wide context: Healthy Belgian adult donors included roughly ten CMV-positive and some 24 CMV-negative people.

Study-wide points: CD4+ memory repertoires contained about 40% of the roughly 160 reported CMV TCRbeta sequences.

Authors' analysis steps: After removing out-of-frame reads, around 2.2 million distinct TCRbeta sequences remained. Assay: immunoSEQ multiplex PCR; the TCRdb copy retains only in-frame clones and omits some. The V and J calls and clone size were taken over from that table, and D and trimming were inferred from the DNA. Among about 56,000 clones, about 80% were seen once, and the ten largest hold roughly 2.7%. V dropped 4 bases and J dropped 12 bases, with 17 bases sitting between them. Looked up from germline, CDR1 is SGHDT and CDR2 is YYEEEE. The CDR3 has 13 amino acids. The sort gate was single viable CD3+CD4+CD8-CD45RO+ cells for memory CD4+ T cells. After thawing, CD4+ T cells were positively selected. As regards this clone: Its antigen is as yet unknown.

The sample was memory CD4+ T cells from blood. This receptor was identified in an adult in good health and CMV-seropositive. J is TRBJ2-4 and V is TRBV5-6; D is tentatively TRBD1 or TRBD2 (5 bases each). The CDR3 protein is CASSPRGSGSQYF. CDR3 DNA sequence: TGTGCCAGCAGCCCCCGGGGCAGTGGTTCTCAGTACTTC.